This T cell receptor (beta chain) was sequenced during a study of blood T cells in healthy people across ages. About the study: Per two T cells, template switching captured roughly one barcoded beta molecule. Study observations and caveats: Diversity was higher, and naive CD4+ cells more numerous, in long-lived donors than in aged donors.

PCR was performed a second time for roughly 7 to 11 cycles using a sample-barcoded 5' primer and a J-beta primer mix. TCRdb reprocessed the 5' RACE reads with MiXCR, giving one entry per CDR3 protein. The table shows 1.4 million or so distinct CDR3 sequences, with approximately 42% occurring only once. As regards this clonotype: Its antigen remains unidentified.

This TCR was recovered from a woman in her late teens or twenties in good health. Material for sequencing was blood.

CDR3 coding DNA: TGCGCCAGCAGCCAAGGTGTGGGGAAGGGACACCAGCCCCAGCATTTT. Its protein is CASSQGVGKGHQPQHF. The chain is built from TRBV4-1 and TRBJ1-5; a possible D gene is TRBD1 (6 bases). CDR3 length: 16 amino acids. Germline lookup yields CDR1 MGHRA and CDR2 YSYEKL. Trimming pared 1 base from V and 7 bases from J, leaving 17 bases between.